This TCR beta chain was profiled in a study of shared clonotypes between healthy human individuals. CDR1 and CDR2 from the germline V gene are SGHRS and YFSETQ. V shed 2 bases and J shed 0 bases, with 6 bases lying between them. CDR3 length: 14 residues. Donors, without exception, were Caucasian adults residing in Nashville, Tennessee. Measured with immunoSEQ multiplex PCR; TCRdb has only the in-frame clones, and not every one. The data show roughly 2.5 million clones, about 92% seen once. The table lists this clone with a count of one. Sequencing input: naive CD4+ T cells sorted from blood. Subset given: CD45RA+ positively selected. The sequence derives from a man younger than 30 in good health. V usage is TRBV5-1 and J usage is TRBJ2-1; no firm D call. The CDR3 bases are TGCGCCAGCAGCTTCACAAACTCCTACAATGAGCAGTTCTTC. It yields the protein CASSFTNSYNEQFF.